These 28 T cell receptor beta chains originate from one sample sequenced in a study of CD8+CD57+ T cells in acquired aplastic anemia. For CDR3 and TCR beta VDJ profiling, genomic DNA was the template used. TCRdb re-called the reads through MiXCR, storing one row per CDR3 protein. The sample contains a few hundred thousand distinct CDR3 sequences, roughly 82% of which appear only once. By flow cytometry, patients selected for sequencing had shown an expansion of CD8+CD57+ cells. Input material: sorted CD4+, CD8+, or CD8+CD57+ T cells (not recorded which) from PBMCs. These receptor sequences come from a human donor with aplastic anemia.

The rearrangement links TRBV5-6 to TRBJ2-1; D may be TRBD2 (7 bases). V was pared by 0 bases and J by 5 bases, with 18 bases between. Germline CDR1 and CDR2: SGHDT and YYEEEE. The CDR3 spans 17 residues. The CDR3 spells CASSLELGGARNNEQFF. CDR3 DNA: TGTGCCAGCAGCTTGGAGTTGGGGGGGGCAAGAAACAATGAGCAGTTCTTC.

The V call is TRBV5-1, the J call TRBJ1-3; the match to TRBD1 covers 7 bases. V shed 4 bases, J shed 7 bases, and the junction held 8 bases outside the gene matches. The CDR3 totals 14 residues. The germline V gene encodes CDR1 SGHRS and CDR2 YFSETQ. CDR3 in amino acids: CASSELGQRNTIYF. The CDR3 DNA reads as TGCGCCAGCAGCGAGTTGGGACAGAGGAACACCATATATTTT.

With respect to this clonotype: No conserved phenylalanine or tryptophan ends this CDR3, so it is likely a read error. The DNA is omitted, as the CDR3 cannot be located on it reliably, and the CDR3 follows TCRdb's listing. V is TRBV7-8 and J is TRBJ2-3; TRBD2, the table's D call, lacks a check against the DNA. The CDR3 adds up to 13 amino acids, both ends counted. Germline CDR1 reads SGHVS; CDR2 reads FQNEAQ. The CDR3 loop is CASSLAGGADTWY.

V usage is TRBV7-3 and J usage is TRBJ2-7; the D gene is possibly TRBD1 (6 bases). Germline V CDR1 and CDR2: SGHTA, FQGTGA. CDR3 length equals 18 residues. Trimming shortened V by 7 bases and J by 1 base, and 26 bases separated the two germline ends. CDR3 in amino acids: CASTRQANATEHSYEQYV. CDR3 DNA: TGTGCCAGCACAAGACAGGCCAACGCCACTGAACATTCCTACGAGCAGTACGTC.

This clonotype was observed once. J is TRBJ2-7 and V is TRBV7-8; a weak D match, TRBD2 (6 bases). Germline values: CDR1 SGHVS, CDR2 FQNEAQ. The CDR3 has 16 residues. With 6 bases removed from V and 10 bases from J, the gap between germline ends came to 28 bases. The CDR3 nucleotides read TGTGCCAGCAGGACACCGGGAGAGGCCAATCTGGCCTATCAGTACGTC. This codes for CASRTPGEANLAYQYV.

Many counts were recorded for this clonotype. The junction shows a germline mismatch at one end, possibly a read error. This chain links TRBV7-6 with TRBJ2-3; maybe TRBD1 (6 bases). Germline CDR1 and CDR2: SGHVS and FNYEAQ. There are 14 residues in the CDR3. In nucleotides, the CDR3 is TGTGCCAGCAGCTCCGCTACAGGGAGTGAAGCTTTCTTTTTT. Translating it yields CASSSATGSEAFFF.

The chain recombines TRBV7-9 with TRBJ1-4; D uncertain. V dropped 6 bases and J dropped 8 bases, with 13 bases sitting between them. The CDR3 is 13 residues long. Looked up from germline, CDR1 is SEHNR and CDR2 is FQNEAQ (reference sequence). CDR3 in DNA: TGTGCCAGCAGTCCGGCTCCCGGGGAAAAACTGTTTTTT. Its protein is CASSPAPGEKLFF.

V gene TRBV9 combines with J gene TRBJ2-7; weak D call: TRBD2 (5 bases). Germline V CDR1 and CDR2: SGDLS, YYNGEE. CDR3 length: 14 residues. Deletions cut 3 bases from V and 5 bases from J, with 15 bases between. CDR3 protein: CASSGRGLAHEQYF. The CDR3 DNA follows: TGTGCCAGCAGCGGCCGGGGTCTAGCACACGAGCAGTACTTC.

The chain combines TRBV7-8 with TRBJ2-7; a weak D match, TRBD2 (5 bases). The V end lost 3 bases, the J end lost 1 base, and 22 bases lay between the germline ends. The CDR3 totals 18 residues. From germline, CDR1 is SGHVS and CDR2 FQNEAQ. The CDR3 spells CASSFEGDGDTLSYEQYV. CDR3 in DNA: TGTGCCAGCAGCTTTGAGGGAGACGGCGATACGCTTTCCTACGAGCAGTACGTC.

Comments on this clonotype: No DNA is shown, since the ends of the CDR3 on it are uncertain; the CDR3 is the one TCRdb lists. The chain joins TRBV7-2 to TRBJ2-5; the table's D call, TRBD1, was not checked against the DNA. Germline CDR1 and CDR2: SGHTA and FQGNSA. A total of 14 residues make up the CDR3, ends included. This CDR3 reads CASSPGANEQFFGF.

This clonotype was detected only once. Germline is not matched at one junction end, which may reflect a read error. The rearrangement links TRBV7-3 to TRBJ2-3; D unresolved. The CDR3 sequence is 13 residues long. Germline V CDR1 and CDR2: SGHTA, FQGTGA. The CDR3 is CATSNVRTDTQYF. Written as DNA, the CDR3 is TGTGCCACCAGCAACGTAAGGACAGATACGCAGTATTTT.

The V gene is TRBV2, the J gene TRBJ1-1, with D maybe TRBD1 (5 bases). Between the trimmed V and J ends, which lost 8 bases and 8 bases, there was a span of 21 bases. Germline values: CDR1 SNHLY, CDR2 FYNNEI. The CDR3 is made up of 14 amino acids. The CDR3 region has the DNA TGTGCCAGCGCTAGAGGAGGGGCCGGCCACGAAGCTTTCTTT. It encodes CASARGGAGHEAFF.

This chain links TRBV6-5 with TRBJ2-1, with no clear D. The CDR3 is made up of 14 amino acids. V lost 6 bases and J lost 6, with 15 bases in between. In germline, CDR1 is MNHEY, CDR2 SVGAGI. The CDR3 nucleotides read TGTGCCAGCAGCTTAGGAGTATTCTTCAATGAGCAGTTCTTC. This encodes CASSLGVFFNEQFF.

This clonotype appeared a few times. The rearrangement uses TRBV7-9 and TRBJ2-7; D gene unclear. Between the trimmed V and J ends, which lost 5 bases and 2 bases, there was a span of 7 bases. Germline CDR1 SEHNR, CDR2 FQNEAQ (reference sequence). The CDR3 runs 12 residues. This CDR3 is CASSQMTYEQYF. The CDR3 DNA follows: TGTGCCAGCAGCCAGATGACCTACGAGCAGTACTTC.

The gene calls are TRBV5-6 and TRBJ2-7, with 7 nucleotides matching TRBD1. The CDR3 contains 15 residues. V was clipped by 4 bases and J by 6 bases; unmatched bases: 13. CDR1 is SGHDT and CDR2 is YYEEEE in the germline V gene. In DNA, the CDR3 is TGTGCCAGCAGCCATACACGCGAGGGGGCCCCCGAGCAGTACGTC. Translating gives CASSHTREGAPEQYV.

Comment on this clonotype: Its ends do not fully match the called genes, so a read error is possible. The chain combines TRBV24-1 with TRBJ2-7, with a tentative D call TRBD1 (7 bases). The CDR3 consists of 14 residues. Germline values: CDR1 KGHDR, CDR2 SFDVKD. As DNA, the CDR3 is TGTGCCACCAAGTCAACAGGGGAGGAGTACGAGCAGCACTGG. Translation: CATKSTGEEYEQHW.

The rearrangement links TRBV7-2 to TRBJ2-3; TRBD2 aligns across 8 bases. CDR3 length: 17 residues. The V gene end was trimmed by 5 bases and the J gene end by 8 bases; junction bases not matched to a gene: 18. Germline-derived CDR1 and CDR2 are SGHTA and FQGNSA. In nucleotides, the CDR3 is TGTGCCAGCAGCCCTGGACTAGCCTACAATGAGCAGGTTACGCAGTATTTT. The encoded protein is CASSPGLAYNEQVTQYF.

Points on this clonotype: Because the CDR3 is missing its conserved closing phenylalanine or tryptophan, this is likely a read error. The limits of the CDR3 on the DNA are not certain, so only TCRdb's listed CDR3 is given. The chain links TRBV7-9 to TRBJ2-3; the tabulated D call, TRBD2, remains unverified against the DNA. Ends included, the CDR3 has 13 residues. Germline V CDR1 and CDR2: SEHNR, FQNEAQ (reference sequence). The CDR3 protein is CASGDESRDNTYT.

Points on this clonotype: The junction differs from germline at one of its ends, possibly a read error. The V call is TRBV12-5, the J call TRBJ1-6, with D possibly matching TRBD1 (5 bases). The CDR3 totals 16 residues. Germline lookup yields CDR1 LGHNT and CDR2 FRNRAP. The CDR3 DNA follows: TGTGCTAGTGGCTTGGGGGAGGGCGGCTATAATTCACCCCTCCACTTT. It codes for CASGLGEGGYNSPLHF.

Details on this clonotype: The junction differs from germline at one of its ends, possibly a read error. The chain is built from TRBV7-9 and TRBJ2-3, with D possibly being TRBD1 (6 bases). Germline-derived CDR1 and CDR2 are SEHNR and FQNEAQ (reference sequence). The CDR3 runs 13 residues. CDR3 in amino acids: CASSQGQTSSQYF. The CDR3 DNA follows: TGCGCCAGCAGCCAAGGACAGACATCTTCGCAGTATTTT.

This clonotype was observed a few times. The genes are TRBV10-3 and TRBJ2-6, with no clear D. CDR1 and CDR2 from the germline V gene are ENHRY and SYGVKD. There are 15 residues in the CDR3. Between the trimmed V and J ends, which lost 2 bases and 2 bases, there was a span of 7 bases. This CDR3 is CAISEDRAGANVLTF. The CDR3, as DNA: TGTGCCATCAGTGAGGACCGAGCTGGGGCCAACGTCCTGACTTTC.

This clonotype came up once. This chain links TRBV5-1 with TRBJ1-5; D is undetermined. The CDR3 is 15 amino acids. Germline values: CDR1 SGHRS, CDR2 YFSETQ. Trimming pared 4 bases from V and 14 bases from J, leaving 25 bases between. The CDR3 is CASSVRVAENPGEHF. The CDR3 DNA reads TGCGCCAGCAGCGTACGGGTCGCGGAGAACCCCGGGGAGCATTTT.

As for this clonotype: Germline is not matched at one junction end, which may reflect a read error. The chain couples TRBV15 to TRBJ2-2; D not resolved. In germline, CDR1 is LNHNV, CDR2 YYDKDF (reference sequence). The CDR3 has 12 amino acids. The CDR3 DNA is TGTGCCAGCAGCAGAGGCCGCGAGCAAGAGACTTTT. Amino acids: CASSRGREQETF.

V usage is TRBV7-8 and J usage is TRBJ1-2; D is ambiguous. The CDR3 loop spans 16 amino acids. Germline lookup yields CDR1 SGHVS and CDR2 FQNEAQ. V gave up 1 base and J gave up 11 bases, with 23 bases separating them. CDR3 protein: CASSLERDPLAHCYTF. CDR3 nucleotide sequence: TGTGCCAGCAGCTTAGAGAGGGATCCCCTTGCACATTGTTACACCTTC. Drawing the rest from reference TRBV7-8 and TRBJ1-2, the complete variable domain is GAGVSQSPRYKVAKRGQDVALRCDPISGHVSLFWYQQALGQGPEFLTYFQNEAQLDKSGLPSDRFFAERPEGSVSTLKIQRTQQEDSAVYLCASSLERDPLAHCYTFGSGTRLTVV.

This clonotype is judged medium-sized (0.01 to 0.1%). One end of the junction is discordant with germline, which a read error may explain. V usage is TRBV7-7 and J usage is TRBJ2-1, with D hard to call. Germline-derived CDR1 and CDR2 are SSHAT and FNYEAQ (reference sequence). The CDR3 extends over 13 amino acids. The CDR3 DNA sequence: TGTGCTAGCAGCCGATCGCCCAACAATGAGCAGTTCTTC. This sequence encodes CASSRSPNNEQFF.

J is TRBJ2-5 and V is TRBV5-1, with D perhaps matching TRBD1 or TRBD2 (6 bases each). The CDR3 is made up of 15 amino acids. Trimming removed 0 bases from V and 4 bases from J, with 13 bases in between. Per germline, CDR1 SGHRS and CDR2 YFSETQ. The CDR3 DNA follows: TGCGCCAGCAGCTTGGAATCGGGGGCTCGAGAGACCCAGTACTTC. The encoded protein is CASSLESGARETQYF.

The J gene is TRBJ2-1, the V gene TRBV7-9; TRBD2 might be the D (5 bases). Germline CDR1 SEHNR, CDR2 FQNEAQ (reference sequence). The V gene lost 3 bases and the J gene lost 7 bases, with 19 bases spanning the gap. The CDR3 is 16 amino acids. The chain's CDR3 is CASSFQSSASKNEQFF. DNA for the CDR3: TGTGCCAGCAGCTTTCAAAGTAGCGCTAGTAAGAATGAGCAGTTCTTC. The variable domain in full, completed from reference TRBV7-9 and TRBJ2-1, reads DTGVSQNPRHKITKRGQNVTFRCDPISEHNRLYWYRQTLGQGPEFLTYFQNEAQLEKSRLLSDRFSAERPKGSFSTLEIQRTEQGDSAMYLCASSFQSSASKNEQFFGPGTRLTVL.

As for this clonotype: The junction does not match germline at one end; this may be a read error. The gene calls are TRBV7-9 and TRBJ1-5; D not certain. Per the germline V gene, CDR1 is SEHNR and CDR2 is FQNEAQ (reference sequence). The CDR3 totals 13 residues. The CDR3 protein is CASSLLAGGPQQF. As DNA, the CDR3 is TGTGCCAGCAGCTTGCTAGCGGGAGGGCCACAGCAGTTT.